The 17 T cell receptor beta chains below come from one sample, sequenced in a study of blood T cell repertoires in COVID-19. Data came from immunoSEQ multiplex PCR; TCRdb stores just in-frame clones and leaves some out. Of some 230,000 clones in the sample, roughly 84% were seen once. Sequencing was done on a sample of peripheral blood. Every receptor here comes from a man aged 40-55 years with acute or convalescent COVID-19.

The CDR3 loop is CATSEATSGVEQFF. As DNA, the CDR3 is TGTGCCACCAGTGAGGCCACCTCAGGGGTTGAGCAGTTCTTC. This sequence joins TRBV24-1 and TRBJ2-1, with D possibly matching TRBD1 (6 bases). Germline V gene lookup returns CDR1 KGHDR and CDR2 SFDVKD. This CDR3 spans 14 amino acids. Trimming took 4 bases from V and 9 from J, leaving 15 bases between them.

The chain couples TRBV6-4 to TRBJ1-2; TRBD1 might be the D (5 bases). The germline V gene has CDR1 MRHNA and CDR2 SNTAGT. The CDR3 spans 13 residues. Trimming removed 9 bases from V and 2 bases from J, with 13 bases in between. The CDR3 sequence is CARGGAGNYGYTF. The DNA for the CDR3 is TGTGCCAGGGGGGGAGCGGGGAACTATGGCTACACCTTC.

This clone was seen more than once but under ten times. This chain uses TRBV6-2 or TRBV6-3 with TRBJ1-6; 7 bases map to TRBD1. The CDR3 extends over 13 amino acids. Germline CDR1 is MNHEY and CDR2 is SVGEGT. The V gene end was trimmed by 5 bases and the J gene end by 7 bases; junction bases not matched to a gene: 2. The CDR3 nucleotides are TGTGCCAGCAGTGGGACAGAGAATTCACCCCTCCACTTT. It codes for CASSGTENSPLHF.

The CDR3 loop is CASSWRQGDTEAFF. In DNA form, the CDR3 reads TGCGCCAGCAGCTGGCGCCAGGGGGACACTGAAGCTTTCTTT. The V gene is TRBV4-1, the J gene TRBJ1-1, with TRBD1 identical over 7 bases. The V segment lost 5 bases and the J segment 3 bases; nucleotides outside the gene matches: 6. Germline V gene lookup returns CDR1 MGHRA and CDR2 YSYEKL. The length of the CDR3 is 14 residues.

This clone occurred a few times. CDR3 sequence: CASSAPTGGASNQPQHF. The CDR3 DNA follows: TGTGCCAGTAGTGCTCCTACAGGGGGCGCGAGCAATCAGCCCCAGCATTTT. The rearrangement joins TRBV19 to TRBJ1-5, with 9 positions matching TRBD1. The V gene's germline CDR1 is LNHDA and CDR2 SQIVND (reference sequence). V trimming: 5 bases; J trimming: 1 base; junction bases outside the gene matches: 9. The CDR3 loop spans 17 amino acids.

The rearrangement uses TRBV2 and TRBJ1-4, with D perhaps TRBD1 (5 bases). Trimming shortened V by 2 bases and J by 7 bases, and 11 bases separated the two germline ends. CDR1 is SNHLY and CDR2 is FYNNEI in the germline V gene. The CDR3 has 14 residues. The chain's CDR3 is CASSELGGSEKLFF. Here the CDR3 DNA reads TGTGCCAGCAGTGAACTGGGGGGGAGTGAAAAACTGTTTTTT. The variable domain in full, with the rest retrieved from reference TRBV2 and TRBJ1-4, is EPEVTQTPSHQVTQMGQEVILRCVPISNHLYFYWYRQILGQKVEFLVSFYNNEISEKSEIFDDQFSVERPDGSNFTLKIRSTKLEDSAMYFCASSELGGSEKLFFGSGTQLSVL.

This clone has only a few counts. CDR3 residues: CASSISGTGGGNTIYF. Here the CDR3 DNA reads TGTGCCAGCTCCATTTCCGGGACAGGAGGAGGAAACACCATATATTTT. The chain couples TRBV6-6 to TRBJ1-3; 8 bases are a match to TRBD1. From germline, CDR1 is MNHNY and CDR2 SVGAGI (reference sequence). Germline trimming cut 8 bases from V and 4 bases from J; bases unmatched to any gene: 13. The CDR3 is 16 amino acids.

The rearrangement links TRBV9 to TRBJ1-3; D not certain. Looked up from germline, CDR1 is SGDLS and CDR2 is YYNGEE. The CDR3 is 12 residues long. The ends were cut back, 3 bases at V and 8 bases at J, with 9 bases in the middle. The CDR3 loop reads CASSGDQDTIYF. For the CDR3, the DNA is TGTGCCAGCAGCGGAGACCAGGACACCATATATTTT.

V and J are TRBV9 and TRBJ2-5; 11 bases match TRBD1. This CDR3 region has 20 residues. Germline CDR1 reads SGDLS; CDR2 reads YYNGEE. The V gene end was trimmed by 5 bases and the J gene end by 0 bases; junction bases not matched to a gene: 18. As DNA, the CDR3 is TGTGCCAGCAGTACCCATGGGACAGGGGGAATGGTAGCGGACCAAGAGACCCAGTACTTC. This encodes CASSTHGTGGMVADQETQYF.

The chain carries TRBV5-6 and TRBJ1-3; no clear D. V lost 0 bases to trimming and J lost 0 bases, with 7 bases between them. The CDR3 has 15 amino acids. Germline loops: CDR1 SGHDT, CDR2 YYEEEE. The DNA of the CDR3 is TGTGCCAGCAGCTTGGGGCACTACTCTGGAAACACCATATATTTT. Translation gives CASSLGHYSGNTIYF.

The genes are TRBV3-1 (or the pseudogene TRBV3-2) and TRBJ1-1; TRBD1 aligns across 8 bases. V shed 2 bases, J shed 5 bases, and the junction held 4 bases outside the gene matches. Germline V gene data show CDR1 as LGHDT and CDR2 as YNNKEL (reference sequence). The CDR3 totals 14 residues. CDR3 region: CASSQTGGVTEAFF. The CDR3 DNA follows: TGTGCCAGCAGCCAAACAGGGGGGGTGACTGAAGCTTTCTTT.

The table lists this clone with a count of one. This chain joins TRBV5-4 and TRBJ1-1, with a possible D match to TRBD1 (6 bases). The CDR3 covers 14 residues. The V gene's germline CDR1 is SGHNT and CDR2 YYREEE (reference sequence). V shed 4 bases and J shed 0 bases, with 10 bases lying between them. The CDR3 DNA is TGTGCCAGCAGCCCCGGGACAATGAACACTGAAGCTTTCTTT. Its protein is CASSPGTMNTEAFF.

In its sample, this clone was seen a few times. V usage is TRBV6-2 or TRBV6-3 and J usage is TRBJ1-1; TRBD1 agrees at 7 bases. The germline gives CDR1 MNHEY, CDR2 SVGEGT. V lost 6 bases and J lost 9; bases outside the gene matches: 7. CDR3 size: 12 residues. The CDR3 here is CASSLRQGQAFF. The CDR3 DNA sequence: TGTGCCAGCAGCCTAAGACAGGGCCAAGCTTTCTTT.

The chain recombines TRBV5-6 with TRBJ2-3; maybe TRBD1 (5 bases). With 0 bases removed from V and 2 bases from J, the gap between germline ends came to 7 bases. The CDR3 is 14 amino acids. Germline V CDR1 and CDR2: SGHDT, YYEEEE. CDR3 sequence reads: CASSLGQNTDTQYF. CDR3 in DNA: TGTGCCAGCAGCTTGGGACAGAACACAGATACGCAGTATTTT.

The rearrangement joins TRBV28 to TRBJ2-7; D gene ambiguous. V lost 5 bases to trimming and J lost 4 bases, with 15 bases between them. The germline CDR1 and CDR2 sequences are MDHEN and SYDVKM. CDR3 length equals 14 residues. The CDR3 loop is CASSPGVGFYEQYF. CDR3 sequence (DNA): TGTGCCAGCAGTCCTGGAGTCGGATTTTACGAGCAGTACTTC.

The CDR3 DNA reads TGTGCCAGCAGCTTAGCCCCAGGGGGCTTAGCAGATACGCAGTATTTT. It encodes CASSLAPGGLADTQYF. The rearrangement uses TRBV7-3 and TRBJ2-3; 8 bases line up with TRBD1. Germline V gene sequence: CDR1 SGHTA, CDR2 FQGTGA. With 2 bases clipped from V and 4 bases from J, the junction kept 8 bases outside the gene matches. The CDR3 length is 16 residues.

The chain carries TRBV4-1 and TRBJ1-1; D is possibly TRBD1 (6 bases). There are 14 residues in the CDR3. The ends were cut back, 1 base at V and 2 bases at J, with 8 bases in the middle. The V gene's germline CDR1 is MGHRA and CDR2 YSYEKL. The CDR3 loop is CASSQVTGNTEAFF. CDR3 in DNA: TGCGCCAGCAGCCAAGTGACAGGTAACACTGAAGCTTTCTTT.